A selection of T cell receptor beta chains follows, all from one sample in a study of T-cell memory formation after mild COVID-19. MiXCR was run by TCRdb on the 5' RACE reads, yielding one entry per CDR3 protein. This sample has roughly 560,000 distinct CDR3 sequences, with about 20% found just once. Sequencing used PBMCs or a T cell subset sorted from them (not recorded which). These receptors all come from an adult woman who had mild COVID-19 (a few samples of this study predate the infection). Cell type and time point are not known. CDR3s include the opening cysteine and the closing phenylalanine or tryptophan. A D gene is named only where the DNA matches it firmly. Where a row states a size, it is once, few, many or the class of an expanded clone; other rows omit it.

>NA|TRBJ2-1|few|TRBV12-3/TRBV12-4
CASRGHTEQFF
TGTGCCAGCAGGGGGCATACTGAGCAGTTCTTC
>TRBD1|TRBJ2-5|NA|TRBV24-1
CATSEAGTGGATQYF
TGTGCCACCAGTGAGGCCGGGACAGGGGGAGCGACCCAGTACTTC
>NA|TRBJ1-1|many|TRBV6-2/TRBV6-3
CASSYSRQSGLNTEAFF
TGTGCCAGCAGTTACTCCCGACAGAGCGGCCTGAACACTGAAGCTTTCTTT
>TRBD1|TRBJ1-1|NA|TRBV5-4
CARTPLRGQGMGTEAFF
TGTGCCAGAACTCCCTTACGAGGACAGGGGATGGGCACTGAAGCTTTCTTT
>TRBD1|TRBJ2-1|NA|TRBV4-1
CASSPGQSYNEQFF
TGCGCCAGCAGCCCGGGACAGTCCTACAATGAGCAGTTCTTC
>TRBD1|TRBJ1-1|NA|TRBV6-2/TRBV6-3
CASRRGTGMLDTEAFF
TGTGCCAGCAGACGAGGGACAGGGATGTTGGACACTGAAGCTTTCTTT
>NA|TRBJ1-1|NA|TRBV12-3/TRBV12-4
CASSFFSRGKGSTEAFF
TGTGCCAGCAGTTTTTTTAGCAGGGGTAAGGGGTCCACTGAAGCTTTCTTT
>TRBD1|TRBJ2-7|few|TRBV5-5
CASSPAVQGAYEQYF
TGTGCCAGCAGCCCGGCCGTTCAGGGGGCGTACGAGCAGTACTTC
>TRBD1|TRBJ1-1|NA|TRBV7-9
CASSAGTGVANTEAFF
TGTGCCAGCAGCGCCGGGACAGGGGTTGCGAACACTGAAGCTTTCTTT
>NA|TRBJ2-1|NA|TRBV6-2/TRBV6-3
CASSYFSASSYNEQFF
TGTGCCAGCAGTTACTTCTCAGCGAGCTCCTACAATGAGCAGTTCTTC